This T cell receptor beta chain is from a study of cytomegalovirus exposure and HLA in healthy donors. Study observations and caveats: An analysis done earlier found most TCR beta V segments productive about 87% or about 30% of the time.

As for this clone: Its antigen is not identified.

CDR3 size: 12 residues. CDR1 and CDR2 from the germline V gene are SEHNR and FQNEAQ (reference sequence). Trimming shortened V by 0 bases and J by 9 bases, and 6 bases separated the two germline ends. 13 Jbeta primers and 60 Vbeta primers were used for the PCR. Only in-frame clones appear in the TCRdb table, and some are missing; sequencing was by immunoSEQ multiplex PCR. Of roughly 170,000 clones detected, 75% to 85% appear once; the ten largest clones hold about 13%. Source material: PBMCs. The rearrangement joins TRBV7-9 to TRBJ1-5; D remains ambiguous. The TCR was taken from a woman aged 50 to 60 in good health and CMV-seropositive. For the CDR3, the DNA is TGTGCCAGCAGCTTAGCAAATAGGCCCCAGCATTTT. Translated: CASSLANRPQHF.